The rows below give T cell receptor beta chains drawn from one sample of a study of blood T cell repertoires in COVID-19. The repertoire was sequenced with immunoSEQ multiplex PCR; TCRdb's copy has only in-frame clones and lacks some. The table records around 300,000 clones, roughly 90% of them present only once. The sequencing sample was made of peripheral blood. Every receptor here comes from a woman aged 40 to 50 with COVID-19, enrolled during active disease. The CDR3 runs from the conserved cysteine through the conserved F or W. The D gene is left open where the match is weak. A clone size is listed for some rows: how often the clone was seen (once, few, many), or a class if it is expanded.

V gene: TRBV14
clone size: NA
D gene: NA
J gene: TRBJ2-2
CDR3 DNA: TGTGCCAGCAGCCGAGCCTTGGGGCTAACCGGGGAGCTGTTTTTT
CDR3 protein: CASSRALGLTGELFF

V gene: TRBV7-2
clone size: NA
D gene: TRBD2
J gene: TRBJ2-7
CDR3 DNA: TGTGCCAGCAGCTTCGGGGGAGGGCGGTACGAGCAGTACTTC
CDR3 protein: CASSFGGGRYEQYF

V gene: TRBV2
clone size: NA
D gene: TRBD2
J gene: TRBJ2-2
CDR3 DNA: TGTGCCAGCAGTGTACCCCCCCTAGCGGGAGGTGGGGAGCTGTTTTTT
CDR3 protein: CASSVPPLAGGGELFF

V gene: TRBV10-3
clone size: NA
D gene: TRBD1
J gene: TRBJ1-2
CDR3 DNA: TGTGCCATCAGTGAGGGGACAGGGCGGGCCTATGGCTACACCTTC
CDR3 protein: CAISEGTGRAYGYTF

V gene: TRBV6-2/TRBV6-3
clone size: NA
D gene: TRBD1
J gene: TRBJ1-1
CDR3 DNA: TGTGCCAGCAGTTTCCTATACCCTAAACAGGGGGCAGGGACTGAAGCTTTCTTT
CDR3 protein: CASSFLYPKQGAGTEAFF

V gene: TRBV27
clone size: NA
D gene: NA
J gene: TRBJ2-5
CDR3 DNA: TGTGCCAGCAGTTTATCGGTCAGGGAGGTTTGGACCCAGTACTTC
CDR3 protein: CASSLSVREVWTQYF

V gene: TRBV18
clone size: NA
D gene: TRBD1
J gene: TRBJ2-1
CDR3 DNA: TGTGCCAGCTCAGACCGGGACAGGGGGTTCAGGGAGCAGTTCTTC
CDR3 protein: CASSDRDRGFREQFF

V gene: TRBV24-1
clone size: NA
D gene: TRBD2
J gene: TRBJ2-1
CDR3 DNA: TGTGCCACCAGTGATCCGGGCGGGGGGGGTTACAATGAGCAGTTCTTC
CDR3 protein: CATSDPGGGGYNEQFF

V gene: TRBV3-1/TRBV3-2
clone size: NA
D gene: NA
J gene: TRBJ2-2
CDR3 DNA: TGTGCCAGCAGCCTGGACAGATTGGGGGAGCTGTTTTTT
CDR3 protein: CASSLDRLGELFF

V gene: TRBV28
clone size: once
D gene: NA
J gene: TRBJ1-2
CDR3 DNA: TGTGCCAGCGTCCTCAGGGGCCTCTATGGCTACACCTTC
CDR3 protein: CASVLRGLYGYTF

V gene: TRBV19
clone size: once
D gene: NA
J gene: TRBJ2-7
CDR3 DNA: TGTGCCAGTAGTCCTCGGGACTCACTCTACGAGCAGTACTTC
CDR3 protein: CASSPRDSLYEQYF